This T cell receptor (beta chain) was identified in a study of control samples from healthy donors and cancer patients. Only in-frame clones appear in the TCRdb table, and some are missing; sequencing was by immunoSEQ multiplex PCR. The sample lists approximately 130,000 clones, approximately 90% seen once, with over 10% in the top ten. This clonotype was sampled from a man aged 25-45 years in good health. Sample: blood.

The CDR3 nucleotides are TGTGCCAGCAGCCCCGGGACAGGGTGGCCTGAAGCTTTCTTT. This translates into CASSPGTGWPEAFF. The rearrangement joins TRBV5-8 to TRBJ1-1; TRBD1 matches 9 bases. The V segment lost 4 bases and the J segment 6 bases; nucleotides outside the gene matches: 7. The CDR3 runs 14 residues. Germline V lookup: CDR1 SGHTS, CDR2 YDEGEE.